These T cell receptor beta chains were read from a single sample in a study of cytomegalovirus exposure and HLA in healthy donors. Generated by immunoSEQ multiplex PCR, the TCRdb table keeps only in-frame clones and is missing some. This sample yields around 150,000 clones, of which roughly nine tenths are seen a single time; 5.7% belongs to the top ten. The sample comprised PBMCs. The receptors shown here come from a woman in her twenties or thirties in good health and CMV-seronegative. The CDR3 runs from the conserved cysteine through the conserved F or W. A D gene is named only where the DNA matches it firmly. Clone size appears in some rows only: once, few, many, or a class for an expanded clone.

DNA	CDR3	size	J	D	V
TGCGCCAGCAGCCCGGGACAGTACTCTGGAAACACCATATATTTT	CASSPGQYSGNTIYF	once	TRBJ1-3	TRBD1	TRBV5-1
TGTGCCAGCAGCTTAGTCCCGGAAGAGACCCAGTACTTC	CASSLVPEETQYF	-	TRBJ2-5	-	TRBV7-8
TGTGCCAGCAGCTTCCGACAGGGCGGTTCTTTAACTGAAGCTTTCTTT	CASSFRQGGSLTEAFF	-	TRBJ1-1	TRBD1	TRBV11-2
TGTGCCAGCAGCTTATCTATCCGTTTCAGGGACAGTAATGAAAAACTGTTTTTT	CASSLSIRFRDSNEKLFF	-	TRBJ1-4	TRBD1	TRBV7-2
TGTGCCAGCAGCTTAGTTGTGGATCAGCCCCAGCATTTT	CASSLVVDQPQHF	-	TRBJ1-5	-	TRBV7-2
TGTGCCAGCAGCTTGGGCTTCAGGGGGCGATCAGACACCGGGGAGCTGTTTTTT	CASSLGFRGRSDTGELFF	-	TRBJ2-2	TRBD1	TRBV5-4
TGCGCCAGCAGCTTGTTGCCGGGGGGTCGCTCAACTAATGAAAAACTGTTTTTT	CASSLLPGGRSTNEKLFF	-	TRBJ1-4	-	TRBV5-1
TGTGCCAGCAGCTTACAGGGAAGCACAGATACGCAGTATTTT	CASSLQGSTDTQYF	-	TRBJ2-3	-	TRBV7-3
TGTGCCAGCAGTTCCCCCGGGACGGTATACACCGGGGAGCTGTTTTTT	CASSSPGTVYTGELFF	-	TRBJ2-2	-	TRBV27
TGCAGCGTTGAAGAGCCTGAAGGGACCTACGAGCAGTACTTC	CSVEEPEGTYEQYF	-	TRBJ2-7	-	TRBV29-1
TGTGCCAGCAGCTATCCGGGACTAGCGGGTTCCGAGCAGTACTTC	CASSYPGLAGSEQYF	-	TRBJ2-7	TRBD2	TRBV7-8
TGTGCTAGTGGTCCAAGGGACGCCACCTACGAGCAGTACTTC	CASGPRDATYEQYF	-	TRBJ2-7	-	TRBV12-5
TGTGCCAGCAGCTGGTTCGGGACGGAAGCTGAAAAACTGTTTTTT	CASSWFGTEAEKLFF	-	TRBJ1-4	-	TRBV5-4
TGTGCCAGTAGTATCCGGTTCAATCAGCCCCAGCATTTT	CASSIRFNQPQHF	-	TRBJ1-5	-	TRBV19
TGCAGCGTTGCCCACAGGGTAAAGGGCGGCAATGAGCAGTTCTTC	CSVAHRVKGGNEQFF	-	TRBJ2-1	-	TRBV29-1
TGTGCCAGCAGTTTACTTCCCCCGACAGGGGCTTACGGCTACACCTTC	CASSLLPPTGAYGYTF	few	TRBJ1-2	TRBD1	TRBV27
TGTGCCAGCAGTCGGAACACTGAAGCTTTCTTT	CASSRNTEAFF	few	TRBJ1-1	-	TRBV25-1
TGTGCCAGTAGTATCTTCAATGGCTACACCTTC	CASSIFNGYTF	-	TRBJ1-2	-	TRBV19
TGTGCCAGCAGCAAAAAACTAGCGGGATCATACGAGCAGTACTTC	CASSKKLAGSYEQYF	-	TRBJ2-7	TRBD2	TRBV5-4
TGCGCCAGCAGCCCCCCGGGGAGGGCGACCCAGTACTTC	CASSPPGRATQYF	-	TRBJ2-5	TRBD2	TRBV5-1
TGCGCCAGCAGCTTCGACAGGGCGGGGGGCACTGAAGCTTTCTTT	CASSFDRAGGTEAFF	-	TRBJ1-1	TRBD1	TRBV5-1
TGCAGCGTTGCGGGCAGGACTAGCGGGACCGAAAGCTCCTACGAGCAGTACTTC	CSVAGRTSGTESSYEQYF	-	TRBJ2-7	TRBD2	TRBV29-1